One T cell receptor (beta chain) is described in this entry. CDR1 and CDR2 from the germline V gene are MNHEY and SVGEGT. The CDR3 spans 12 residues. The ends lost 5 bases at V and 5 bases at J; junction bases unmatched: 1. This record comes from a study of blood T cell repertoires in COVID-19. Produced via immunoSEQ multiplex PCR; TCRdb's table is partial and in-frame only. The data contain about 100,000 clones, more than 70% of them singletons. The chain combines TRBV6-2 or TRBV6-3 with TRBJ1-2; 8 bases fit TRBD1. Input material: peripheral blood. The receptor's source is a woman in her fifties or sixties in a cohort sampled during active or convalescent COVID-19. The CDR3 loop is CASSGQGYGYTF. CDR3 nucleotides: TGTGCCAGCAGTGGACAGGGTTATGGCTACACCTTC.